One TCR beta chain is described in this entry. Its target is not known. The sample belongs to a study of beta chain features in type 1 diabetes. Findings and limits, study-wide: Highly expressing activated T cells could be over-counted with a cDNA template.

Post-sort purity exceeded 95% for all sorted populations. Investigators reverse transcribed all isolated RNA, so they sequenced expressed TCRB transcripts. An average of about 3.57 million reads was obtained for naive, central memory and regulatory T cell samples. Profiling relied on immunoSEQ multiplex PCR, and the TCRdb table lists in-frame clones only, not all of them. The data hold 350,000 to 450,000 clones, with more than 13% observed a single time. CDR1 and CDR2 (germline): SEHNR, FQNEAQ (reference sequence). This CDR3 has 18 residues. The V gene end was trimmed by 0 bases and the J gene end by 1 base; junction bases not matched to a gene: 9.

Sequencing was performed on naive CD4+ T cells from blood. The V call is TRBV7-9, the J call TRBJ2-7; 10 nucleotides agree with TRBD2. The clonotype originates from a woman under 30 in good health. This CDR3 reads CASSLAPDGSGRSYEQYF. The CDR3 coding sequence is TGTGCCAGCAGCTTAGCTCCTGATGGTAGCGGGAGGTCCTACGAGCAGTACTTC.